The 11 T cell receptor beta chains given below trace back to one sample, sequenced in a study of cytotoxic CD8 clonotypes in ibrutinib-treated CLL. Measured with immunoSEQ multiplex PCR; TCRdb has only the in-frame clones, and not every one. The top ten hold 20% to 25% of the sample, which has more than 85,000 clones, roughly three quarters seen once. Sequences were derived from PBMCs, sampled after 24 months of ibrutinib treatment. The origin of the receptors is a human donor with chronic lymphocytic leukemia.

The rearrangement links TRBV5-1 to TRBJ1-5, with unresolved D. The CDR3 sequence is 13 residues long. CDR1 is SGHRS and CDR2 is YFSETQ in the germline V gene. V was cut by 0 bases and J by 6 bases, with 7 bases left in between. In DNA, the CDR3 is TGCGCCAGCAGCTTGGGTTCTGGTCAGCCCCAGCATTTT. Protein: CASSLGSGQPQHF. The full variable domain, in which reference TRBV5-1 and TRBJ1-5 provide the parts outside the CDR3, is KAGVTQTPRYLIKTRGQQVTLSCSPISGHRSVSWYQQTPGQGLQFLFEYFSETQRNKGNFPGRFSGRQFSNSRSEMNVSTLELGDSALYLCASSLGSGQPQHFGDGTRLSIL.

The chain recombines TRBV5-1 with TRBJ2-3, with D hard to call. Trimming removed 0 bases at V and 0 bases at J, with 11 bases between. The CDR3 has 16 amino acids. From germline, CDR1 is SGHRS and CDR2 YFSETQ. CDR3 sequence reads: CASSLDPTSSTDTQYF. CDR3 nucleotides: TGCGCCAGCAGCTTGGATCCCACCTCTAGCACAGATACGCAGTATTTT.

The chain employs TRBV2 and TRBJ2-5; D call uncertain. Trimming took 5 bases from V and 0 from J, leaving 7 bases between them. The CDR3 runs 13 residues. Germline CDR1 SNHLY, CDR2 FYNNEI. The CDR3 region has the DNA TGTGCCAGCAGTCAAGACTACCAAGAGACCCAGTACTTC. It encodes CASSQDYQETQYF.

The chain employs TRBV7-8 and TRBJ1-6, with D maybe TRBD1 (6 bases). The germline V gene has CDR1 SGHVS and CDR2 FQNEAQ. CDR3 length: 15 amino acids. The ends were cut back, 5 bases at V and 7 bases at J, with 15 bases in the middle. CDR3 sequence (DNA): TGTGCCAGCAGCCCCCAGGGGACGTTGAATTCACCCCTCCACTTT. Its protein is CASSPQGTLNSPLHF.

This chain joins TRBV2 and TRBJ1-1; 7 nucleotides agree with TRBD1. The CDR3 covers 15 residues. Germline lookup yields CDR1 SNHLY and CDR2 FYNNEI. The trim removed 5 bases at V and 3 bases at J, leaving 9 bases unmatched. This CDR3 reads CASSPQGGSYTEAFF. In nucleotides, the CDR3 is TGTGCCAGCAGTCCCCAGGGGGGTTCATACACTGAAGCTTTCTTT.

Only a few counts were recorded for this clone. The rearrangement uses TRBV6-6 and TRBJ1-1; D uncertain. The CDR3 sequence is 14 residues long. Trimming took 4 bases from V and 0 from J, leaving 9 bases between them. CDR1 and CDR2 from the germline V gene are MNHNY and SVGAGI (reference sequence). DNA of the CDR3: TGTGCCAGCAGTTCACACAACGTGAACACTGAAGCTTTCTTT. Protein product: CASSSHNVNTEAFF.

The chain is built from TRBV30 and TRBJ2-7; D gene unclear. There are 11 residues in the CDR3. Germline CDR1 GTSNPN, CDR2 SVGIG (reference sequence). V lost 4 bases, J lost 1 base, and 5 bases lay in between. The CDR3 is CAWTRSYEQYF. The CDR3 nucleotides read TGTGCCTGGACTAGGTCCTACGAGCAGTACTTC.

The gene calls are TRBV19 and TRBJ2-1; D remains ambiguous. With 5 bases removed from V and 4 bases from J, the gap between germline ends came to 3 bases. CDR3 length: 11 amino acids. Germline CDR1 LNHDA, CDR2 SQIVND (reference sequence). The DNA of the CDR3 is TGTGCCAGTAGTCAATACAATGAGCAGTTCTTC. This gives the protein CASSQYNEQFF.

The CDR3 here is CASSPPGGGQPQHF. CDR3 sequence (DNA): TGTGCCAGCTCACCACCGGGGGGCGGACAGCCCCAGCATTTT. The chain couples TRBV18 to TRBJ1-5; perhaps TRBD1 as D (6 bases). The germline CDR1 and CDR2 sequences are KGHSH and LQKENI. Trimming removed 0 bases at V and 7 bases at J, with 10 bases between. There are 14 residues in the CDR3.

CDR3 amino acids: CASSEGWEDGYTF. The CDR3 nucleotides are TGTGCCAGCAGTGAAGGCTGGGAAGATGGCTACACCTTC. V usage is TRBV2 and J usage is TRBJ1-2; D remains unclear. The ends were cut back, 1 base at V and 6 bases at J, with 9 bases in the middle. The CDR3 contains 13 residues. Germline assignment: CDR1 SNHLY and CDR2 FYNNEI.

The rearrangement uses TRBV18 and TRBJ1-3; the match to TRBD1 covers 8 bases. Germline CDR1 KGHSH, CDR2 LQKENI. With 3 bases clipped from V and 5 bases from J, the junction kept 6 bases outside the gene matches. The CDR3 extends over 15 amino acids. The CDR3 reads CASSPETGARNTIYF. The CDR3 DNA reads TGTGCCAGCTCACCGGAGACAGGGGCGAGAAACACCATATATTTT.